Below, 30 T cell receptor beta chains from the same sample are listed, as sequenced in a study of memory CD4+ T cells and cytomegalovirus serostatus. The sort gate was single viable CD3+CD4+CD8-CD45RO+ cells for memory CD4+ T cells. Sequencing was performed with immunoSEQ multiplex PCR; in TCRdb, only in-frame clones are kept and a portion is missing. The repertoire holds tens of thousands of clones, with approximately 77% as singletons. Sequenced: memory CD4+ T cells from blood. Receptor source: an adult in good health and CMV-seronegative. Some clones in this sample may be carry-over from other donors' samples.

This chain connects TRBV18 to TRBJ1-1, with 7 positions matching TRBD1. Germline V gene lookup returns CDR1 KGHSH and CDR2 LQKENI. The ends lost 2 bases at V and 2 bases at J; junction bases unmatched: 11. The CDR3 spans 17 residues. In nucleotides, the CDR3 is TGTGCCAGCTCACCAAGCAGGGGGTCTTGGAAAAACACTGAAGCTTTCTTT. Translated, it gives CASSPSRGSWKNTEAFF. The full variable domain, in which reference TRBV18 and TRBJ1-1 provide the parts outside the CDR3, is NAGVMQNPRHLVRRRGQEARLRCSPMKGHSHVYWYRQLPEEGLKFMVYLQKENIIDESGMPKERFSAEFPKEGPSILRIQQVVRGDSAAYFCASSPSRGSWKNTEAFFGQGTRLTVV.

The CDR3 region is CASSQQDGYEQYF. The CDR3 coding sequence is TGCGCCAGCAGCCAGCAGGACGGGTACGAGCAGTACTTC. V and J are TRBV4-1 and TRBJ2-7; D unclear. The CDR3 consists of 13 residues. V was cut by 3 bases and J by 4 bases, with 10 bases left in between. CDR1 is MGHRA and CDR2 is YSYEKL in the germline V gene.

Only one count was recorded for this clone. J is TRBJ1-3 and V is TRBV2; D is ambiguous. The CDR3 is 16 amino acids. Trimming stripped 6 bases from V and 2 bases from J, with 17 bases between. CDR1 is SNHLY, CDR2 FYNNEI, per germline. The CDR3 DNA sequence: TGTGCCAGCAGCCCCGAGGCATTGCTCACTGGAAACACCATATATTTT. Its protein product is CASSPEALLTGNTIYF.

This chain uses TRBV7-3 with TRBJ2-1; 9 bases line up with TRBD1. Trimming at V came to 5 bases and at J to 3 bases, leaving 5 bases not matched to a gene. The germline gives CDR1 SGHTA, CDR2 FQGTGA. This CDR3 has 15 amino acids. CDR3 DNA sequence: TGTGCCAGCAGCGGTGAGACAGGGGGCTACAATGAGCAGTTCTTC. Amino acid sequence: CASSGETGGYNEQFF.

The chain has TRBV7-2 and TRBJ2-7; maybe TRBD1 (6 bases). The V gene's germline CDR1 is SGHTA and CDR2 FQGNSA. Trimming shortened V by 5 bases and J by 4 bases, and 15 bases separated the two germline ends. The CDR3 runs to 14 residues. In DNA form, the CDR3 reads TGTGCCAGCAGCCTTGCGACAGGAGAATACGAGCAGTACTTC. Protein: CASSLATGEYEQYF.

The chain has TRBV7-3 and TRBJ2-7; 9 positions match TRBD2. Germline V gene data show CDR1 as SGHTA and CDR2 as FQGTGA. After removal of 2 bases from V and 2 bases from J, the junction contained 4 bases not matched to a gene. The CDR3 runs 15 residues. CDR3 sequence: CASSLGAGGAYEQYF. The CDR3, as DNA: TGTGCCAGCAGCTTAGGAGCGGGAGGCGCCTACGAGCAGTACTTC.

This chain uses TRBV28 with TRBJ1-5; the match to TRBD1 covers 9 bases. In germline, CDR1 is MDHEN, CDR2 SYDVKM. V lost 5 bases to trimming and J lost 2 bases; unmatched junction nucleotides: 4. CDR3 length equals 15 residues. CDR3 loop: CASSQQGAGNQPQHF. CDR3 nucleotides: TGTGCCAGCAGTCAACAGGGGGCCGGCAATCAGCCCCAGCATTTT.

The chain employs TRBV27 and TRBJ2-3; TRBD2 aligns across 13 bases. Trimming at V came to 5 bases and at J to 7 bases, leaving 6 bases not matched to a gene. Germline V gene data show CDR1 as MNHEY and CDR2 as SMNVEV (reference sequence). The CDR3 totals 15 residues. CDR3 DNA: TGTGCCAGCAGTCAACTAGCGGGAGGGCCCTATACGCAGTATTTT. It yields the protein CASSQLAGGPYTQYF.

The rearrangement links TRBV29-1 to TRBJ1-2; 8 bases match TRBD1. CDR1 is SQVTM and CDR2 is ANQGSEA in the germline V gene. The trim removed 5 bases at V and 8 bases at J, leaving 10 bases unmatched. There are 13 residues in the CDR3. CDR3 region: CSVTPGGVRGYTF. The CDR3 DNA follows: TGCAGCGTTACCCCAGGGGGCGTTAGGGGCTACACCTTC.

The chain carries TRBV6-1 and TRBJ1-2, with 8 bases fitting TRBD1. The V gene's germline CDR1 is MNHNS and CDR2 SASEGT. The V and J ends lost 4 bases and 4 bases, in that order; junction bases with no gene match: 14. This CDR3 has 17 residues. The CDR3 DNA reads TGTGCCAGCAGTGTAGGGACAGGCACACGCTTTCTCTATGGCTACACCTTC. Encoded protein: CASSVGTGTRFLYGYTF.

This clone was seen a few times. The chain joins TRBV4-2 to TRBJ2-3; the match to TRBD2 covers 14 bases. V shed 1 base and J 5 bases; nucleotides not matched to a gene: 14. Germline CDR1 reads LGHNA; CDR2 reads YNFKEQ. The CDR3 has 20 residues. The CDR3 DNA reads as TGTGCCAGCAGCCAAGCCTCCTCCGGGACTAGCGGGGGTCATGAAGATACGCAGTATTTT. Protein: CASSQASSGTSGGHEDTQYF.

The chain is built from TRBV11-2 and TRBJ2-7; TRBD2 matches at 13 bases. The CDR3 is made up of 17 amino acids. Germline V gives CDR1 SGHAT, CDR2 FQNNGV. With V trimmed by 4 bases and J by 0 bases, 6 bases remained unmatched. The CDR3 region has the DNA TGTGCCAGCAGCTCGGGGACTAGCGGGGTCCTCTCCTACGAGCAGTACTTC. Translation: CASSSGTSGVLSYEQYF.

J is TRBJ1-1 and V is TRBV11-2, with TRBD1 as a possible D gene (6 bases). Germline CDR1 reads SGHAT; CDR2 reads FQNNGV. V lost 2 bases and J 3 bases, leaving 19 bases between the germline ends. The CDR3 runs 17 residues. Here the CDR3 DNA reads TGTGCCAGCAGCTTACCCCACGGCAGGGGTAGGGACACTGAAGCTTTCTTT. This codes for CASSLPHGRGRDTEAFF.

This sequence joins TRBV4-3 and TRBJ2-7; D perhaps matches TRBD2 (7 bases). This CDR3 comprises 14 residues. V shed 0 bases and J shed 7 bases, with 13 bases lying between them. Germline V gene sequence: CDR1 LGHNA, CDR2 YSLEER. The CDR3 DNA is TGCGCCAGCAGCCAAGATCCGGGGGGCAGGGAGCAGTACTTC. Translation: CASSQDPGGREQYF.

V is TRBV6-1 and J is TRBJ1-2; TRBD1 matches at 9 bases. The V gene's germline CDR1 is MNHNS and CDR2 SASEGT. The V segment lost 4 bases and the J segment 4 bases; nucleotides outside the gene matches: 7. CDR3 size: 15 residues. CDR3 nucleotides: TGTGCCAGCAGTGCCCAACCGGGACAGGGCTATGGCTACACCTTC. Amino acid sequence: CASSAQPGQGYGYTF.

This rearrangement joins TRBV19 to TRBJ2-3; D unclear. Germline values: CDR1 LNHDA, CDR2 SQIVND (reference sequence). V was cut by 6 bases and J by 0 bases, with 10 bases left in between. This CDR3 is built from 14 residues. The CDR3 is CASSPGLSTDTQYF. In DNA form, the CDR3 reads TGTGCCAGTAGCCCGGGCTTAAGCACAGATACGCAGTATTTT.

This clone was seen a few times. This chain connects TRBV18 to TRBJ1-2, with TRBD1 as a possible D gene (5 bases). The CDR3 loop spans 15 amino acids. The V end was cut by 3 bases, the J end by 4 bases, with 15 bases between. The germline CDR1 and CDR2 sequences are KGHSH and LQKENI. The CDR3 here is CASSPGRDSGYGYTF. Here the CDR3 DNA reads TGTGCCAGCTCACCCGGGCGGGACTCTGGCTATGGCTACACCTTC.

The chain couples TRBV5-4 to TRBJ2-7; 7 bases are a match to TRBD1. The CDR3 is 13 residues long. The germline gives CDR1 SGHNT, CDR2 YYREEE (reference sequence). V gave up 4 bases and J gave up 2 bases; unmatched junction bases: 3. In nucleotides, the CDR3 is TGTGCCAGCAGCCCCCAGGGGGCCTACGAGCAGTACTTC. As protein: CASSPQGAYEQYF. The full variable domain, its missing parts supplied by reference TRBV5-4 and TRBJ2-7, is ETGVTQSPTHLIKTRGQQVTLRCSSQSGHNTVSWYQQALGQGPQFIFQYYREEENGRGNFPPRFSGLQFPNYSSELNVNALELDDSALYLCASSPQGAYEQYFGPGTRLTVT.

J is TRBJ1-3 and V is TRBV19; D gene unclear. CDR3 size: 16 residues. V was cut by 3 bases and J by 0 bases, with 12 bases left in between. Germline lookup yields CDR1 LNHDA and CDR2 SQIVND (reference sequence). CDR3 region: CASSIVGRGSGNTIYF. The CDR3 bases are TGTGCCAGTAGTATCGTTGGACGGGGCTCTGGAAACACCATATATTTT.

This chain connects TRBV2 to TRBJ1-5; tentatively, D is TRBD1 (6 bases). The V and J ends lost 7 bases and 4 bases respectively, with 11 bases between them. This CDR3 has 13 residues. CDR1 and CDR2 (germline): SNHLY, FYNNEI. The CDR3 spells CASTTDRNQPQHF. The CDR3 DNA reads TGTGCCAGCACTACGGACAGAAATCAGCCCCAGCATTTT.

The chain uses TRBV21-1 and TRBJ2-7; the DNA was not compared with TRBD1, the D call given in the table. TRBV21-1 is termed a pseudogene. The CDR3 spans 14 residues. The CDR3 sequence is CASSKWARNYEQYF. As DNA, the CDR3 is TGTGCCAGCAGCAAATGGGCCAGAAACTACGAGCAGTACTTC.

The J gene is TRBJ1-4, the V gene TRBV19; tentative D call: TRBD1 (6 bases). Germline V CDR1 and CDR2: LNHDA, SQIVND (reference sequence). The CDR3 runs to 15 residues. V was trimmed by 6 bases and J by 7 bases, leaving 18 bases between them. In DNA, the CDR3 is TGTGCCAGTAGCCCCGGGGGCCGCCCAGGTGAAAAACTGTTTTTT. Its translation is CASSPGGRPGEKLFF. The whole variable domain, filled in from reference TRBV19 and TRBJ1-4, reads DGGITQSPKYLFRKEGQNVTLSCEQNLNHDAMYWYRQDPGQGLRLIYYSQIVNDFQKGDIAEGYSVSREKKESFPLTVTSAQKNPTAFYLCASSPGGRPGEKLFFGSGTQLSVL.

The chain has TRBV28 and TRBJ1-4; unclear D gene. CDR1 MDHEN and CDR2 SYDVKM come from the germline V gene. Trimming removed 5 bases from V and 4 bases from J, with 5 bases in between. CDR3 size: 12 residues. CDR3 sequence reads: CASSALNEKLFF. DNA of the CDR3: TGTGCCAGCAGTGCTCTTAATGAAAAACTGTTTTTT.

About this clone itself: At one end the junction does not follow the germline gene, possibly because of a read error. The chain employs TRBV10-3 and TRBJ2-7; maybe TRBD2 (5 bases). This CDR3 is 13 amino acids long. Germline V lookup: CDR1 ENHRY, CDR2 SYGVKD. The CDR3 protein is CAVSDVVKREQYF. The CDR3 nucleotides are TGTGCCGTCAGTGATGTAGTTAAGCGGGAGCAGTACTTC.

This chain connects TRBV28 to TRBJ2-6; D may correspond to TRBD1 or TRBD2 (5 bases each). CDR3 length equals 17 residues. Trimming stripped 4 bases from V and 0 bases from J, with 13 bases between. Germline CDR1 and CDR2: MDHEN and SYDVKM. The CDR3 coding sequence is TGTGCCAGCAGTTCCCAGAGGGGTCGCTCTGGGGCCAACGTCCTGACTTTC. Translating it yields CASSSQRGRSGANVLTF.

J is TRBJ1-1 and V is TRBV2; D not certain. The V end lost 4 bases, the J end lost 7 bases, and 13 bases lay between the germline ends. Germline lookup yields CDR1 SNHLY and CDR2 FYNNEI. The length of the CDR3 is 13 residues. The CDR3: CASSVVGGYEAFF. CDR3 in DNA: TGTGCCAGCAGTGTCGTAGGCGGTTATGAAGCTTTCTTT.

The chain couples TRBV6-6 to TRBJ1-5; 7 bases fit TRBD1. V was clipped by 0 bases and J by 6 bases; unmatched bases: 2. Per germline, CDR1 MNHNY and CDR2 SVGAGI (reference sequence). The CDR3 contains 14 residues. The DNA of the CDR3 is TGTGCCAGCAGTTACTCGACAGGGTCTCAGCCCCAGCATTTT. It translates to CASSYSTGSQPQHF.

The CDR3, as DNA: TGTGCCAGCAGCTTGAACGGACTAGTCCCCGAGCAGTACTTC. This codes for CASSLNGLVPEQYF. The rearrangement links TRBV7-9 to TRBJ2-7; 7 bases are shared with TRBD2. Trimming took 3 bases from V and 6 from J; bases not matched to a gene: 8. CDR3 length: 14 amino acids. Germline V lookup: CDR1 SEHNR, CDR2 FQNEAQ (reference sequence).

This clone was counted a single time. The chain employs TRBV7-3 and TRBJ2-2, with D hard to call. The CDR3 loop spans 13 amino acids. Trimming left V 1 base short and J 6 bases short, with 6 bases between. Germline loops: CDR1 SGHTA, CDR2 FQGTGA. The CDR3 loop is CASSLNFPGELFF. The CDR3 bases are TGTGCCAGCAGCTTAAATTTCCCCGGGGAGCTGTTTTTT.

The chain carries TRBV5-1 and TRBJ1-2; D is undetermined. Germline values: CDR1 SGHRS, CDR2 YFSETQ. This CDR3 region has 13 residues. V lost 3 bases and J lost 3, with 9 bases in between. The CDR3 region is CASSSDGYYGYTF. The CDR3 DNA follows: TGCGCCAGCAGCTCGGACGGTTACTATGGCTACACCTTC.